Listed below are T cell receptor beta chains from one sample, sequenced in a study of blood T cells in healthy people across ages. Each CDR3 protein gets one entry after TCRdb re-called the 5' RACE reads with MiXCR. The table has roughly 1,100,000 distinct CDR3 sequences, roughly a quarter seen once. These records were also assigned to another study, of T cells of mothers and their children.

Sequenced material: blood. The receptors stem from a girl aged 2-10 years in good health. CDR3s include the opening cysteine and the closing phenylalanine or tryptophan. The D gene is left open where the match is weak. Clone sizes are given selectively: once, few, many, or a class where the clone is expanded.

v_gene: TRBV4-1; abundance: NA; d_gene: TRBD1; j_gene: TRBJ2-5; CDR3nt: TGCGCCAGCAGCCAAAGTCCGGACAGGGTCGAGACCCAGTACTTC; CDR3aa: CASSQSPDRVETQYF
v_gene: TRBV12-3/TRBV12-4; abundance: few; d_gene: TRBD2; j_gene: TRBJ2-5; CDR3nt: TGTGCCAGCCTTGGGACTAGCGGGGGGGAGACCCAGTACTTC; CDR3aa: CASLGTSGGETQYF
v_gene: TRBV5-1; abundance: NA; d_gene: NA; j_gene: TRBJ2-3; CDR3nt: TGCGCCAGCAGCTTGGATGGACTGAGCTCCACAGATACGCAGTATTTT; CDR3aa: CASSLDGLSSTDTQYF
v_gene: TRBV5-1; abundance: NA; d_gene: NA; j_gene: TRBJ2-7; CDR3nt: TGCGCCAGCAGCTTCCGGACACTGGGACCCGAGCAGTACTTC; CDR3aa: CASSFRTLGPEQYF
v_gene: TRBV3-1; abundance: few; d_gene: NA; j_gene: TRBJ2-7; CDR3nt: TGTGCCAGCAGCCAAGAGGGCCTCATCTCCTACGAGCAGTACTTC; CDR3aa: CASSQEGLISYEQYF
v_gene: TRBV29-1; abundance: NA; d_gene: TRBD2; j_gene: TRBJ2-1; CDR3nt: TGCAGCGCCGCGACTAGCGGGAGAGGCAATGAGCAGTTCTTC; CDR3aa: CSAATSGRGNEQFF
v_gene: TRBV12-3/TRBV12-4; abundance: NA; d_gene: TRBD1; j_gene: TRBJ1-2; CDR3nt: TGTGCCAGCAGTTTAAATGTAGTCGGGGCAGGGGGGTTTGGCTACACCTTC; CDR3aa: CASSLNVVGAGGFGYTF
v_gene: TRBV9; abundance: NA; d_gene: NA; j_gene: TRBJ2-3; CDR3nt: TGTGCCCCCCGGGGACCAGTCACAGATACGCAGTATTTT; CDR3aa: CAPRGPVTDTQYF
v_gene: TRBV7-2; abundance: many; d_gene: NA; j_gene: TRBJ2-5; CDR3nt: TGTGCCAGCAGCCGGACAGTCCAAGAGACCCAGTACTTC; CDR3aa: CASSRTVQETQYF
v_gene: TRBV5-1; abundance: once; d_gene: NA; j_gene: TRBJ2-7; CDR3nt: TGCGCCAGCAGCTTGGCCGGGGCTAGCCGGTCCTACGAGCAGTACTTC; CDR3aa: CASSLAGASRSYEQYF
v_gene: TRBV27; abundance: NA; d_gene: NA; j_gene: TRBJ1-2; CDR3nt: TGTGCCAGCAGTTCCCCGGTATCTGGTGGCTACACCTTC; CDR3aa: CASSSPVSGGYTF
v_gene: TRBV5-8; abundance: NA; d_gene: NA; j_gene: TRBJ2-4; CDR3nt: TGTGCCAGCAGCCTGAAGTTTGTGGGGAATAGCCGGGACATTCAGTACTTC; CDR3aa: CASSLKFVGNSRDIQYF
v_gene: TRBV9; abundance: NA; d_gene: NA; j_gene: TRBJ1-2; CDR3nt: TGTGCCAGCAGCCCGTACCAGAAGGGGTATGGCTACACCTTC; CDR3aa: CASSPYQKGYGYTF
v_gene: TRBV29-1; abundance: NA; d_gene: NA; j_gene: TRBJ1-1; CDR3nt: TGCAGCGTTGAATCCCGGCCTAGCACTGAAGCTTTCTTT; CDR3aa: CSVESRPSTEAFF
v_gene: TRBV20-1; abundance: NA; d_gene: NA; j_gene: TRBJ2-7; CDR3nt: TGCAGTGTCTTAGACCGGGACACTGTGTCCTACGAGCAGTACTTC; CDR3aa: CSVLDRDTVSYEQYF
v_gene: TRBV3-1; abundance: few; d_gene: NA; j_gene: TRBJ2-1; CDR3nt: TGTGCCAGCAGCCAGGCTCTAGGGAACAATGAGCAGTTCTTC; CDR3aa: CASSQALGNNEQFF
v_gene: TRBV27; abundance: few; d_gene: TRBD1; j_gene: TRBJ2-7; CDR3nt: TGTGCCAGCAGGACACTGACAGGGTCAAGCTCCTACGAGCAGTACTTC; CDR3aa: CASRTLTGSSSYEQYF
v_gene: TRBV11-2; abundance: many; d_gene: NA; j_gene: TRBJ2-2; CDR3nt: TGTGCCAGCAGCTTAGCCCCTGGGGAGCTGTTTTTT; CDR3aa: CASSLAPGELFF